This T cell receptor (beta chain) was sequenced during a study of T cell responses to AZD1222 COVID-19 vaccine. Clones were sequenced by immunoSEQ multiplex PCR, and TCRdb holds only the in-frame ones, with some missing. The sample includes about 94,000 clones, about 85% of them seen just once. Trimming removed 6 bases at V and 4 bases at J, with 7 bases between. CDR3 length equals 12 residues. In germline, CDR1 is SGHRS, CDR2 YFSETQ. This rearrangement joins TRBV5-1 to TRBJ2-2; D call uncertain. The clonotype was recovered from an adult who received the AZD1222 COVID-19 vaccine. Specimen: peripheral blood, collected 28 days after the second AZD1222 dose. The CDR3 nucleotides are TGCGCCAGCATGTCCGGCACCGGGGAGCTGTTTTTT. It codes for CASMSGTGELFF.